The source of this TCR beta chain is a study of blood T cell repertoires in COVID-19. Study context: Acute and convalescent COVID-19 samples came from the United States, Italy and Spain. The cDNA or gDNA used as material had been derived from T cells, B-cell-depleted T cells, or PBMCs.

A note on this clone: The sample has other DNA sequences that encode this CDR3 too.

Authors' data handling: Estimates of nucleated cell counts were drawn from the amplification of reference gene primers. Measured with immunoSEQ multiplex PCR; TCRdb has only the in-frame clones, and not every one. D and trimming were read from the DNA, whereas the V and J calls and clone size are those reported in that table. The sample has roughly 130,000 clones, more than 80% seen once. The clonotype comes from a woman aged 55 to 70 with acute or convalescent COVID-19. Input material: peripheral blood.

The CDR3, as DNA: TGTGCCAGCAGTGAAGTGGGACAGGGGTTACTATGGATCGGAAACACCATATATTTT. Its translation is CASSEVGQGLLWIGNTIYF. V is TRBV2 and J is TRBJ1-3; 10 positions agree with TRBD1. Germline V CDR1 and CDR2: SNHLY, FYNNEI. This CDR3 comprises 19 residues. With 1 base clipped from V and 4 bases from J, the junction kept 13 bases outside the gene matches.